This section outlines one T cell receptor beta chain sequence together with its context. It has no known antigen specificity. No base quality values were provided; no much bigger clone lies one nucleotide off. These data are taken from a study of cytomegalovirus exposure and HLA in healthy donors (dated by TCRdb to about 2017). As for the study more broadly: According to an earlier analysis of 587 of the donors, about 179 million T cells yielded 117 million unique TCR beta sequences and 276 Gb of sequence data. Among the roughly 390 genotyped donors, approximately 77% belonged to the genetic ancestry cluster associated with self-reported Caucasian donors. Using immunosequencing, the study profiled T cell repertoires from fewer than 700 subjects and related those repertoires to cytomegalovirus serostatus. Genome-wide SNP genotypes for about 55% of the roughly 670 donors were used in a later genetic analysis, which treated that subset as a discovery cohort. To predict cytomegalovirus infection status, the study brought together high-throughput TCR immunosequencing, statistical association of individual TCRs with disease status, and machine learning. A later analysis re-analyzed previously published TCR beta repertoires from 650 to 800 donors and added high-resolution HLA genotyping to study TCR occurrence patterns. The study was designed to test whether signatures of past pathogen exposure could be identified by cataloging public T cell receptors. Typing coverage differed by locus: A, B, C, DRB1 and DQB1 were typed in roughly 629-640 donors, DQA1 in roughly 510, DPA1 in around 600, and DPB1 in approximately 450. Across some 400 genotyped donors of the cohort, an average of about 220,000 unique TCR beta nucleotide sequences per donor were sequenced, and around 19% of those sequences were non-productive. Rather than using new phenotypic data, the later analysis identified candidate immune exposures from TCR beta sequences and from how often those sequences occurred across donors. Donor age, sex, ethnicity and CMV serostatus were compiled together with the repertoire data. HLA typing covered class I and class II loci at four-digit resolution. Along with the approximately 600-subject first cohort, a separate validation cohort of 120 different subjects was used. In an earlier analysis of roughly 580 of the donors, high-throughput TCR beta sequencing was used to judge whether each TCR beta V gene segment behaved as functional or pseudogenic. Roughly 5 DR-DQ haplotypes were handled as single units for association and clustering because linkage in the cohort was strong. Approximately 300 gigabases of sequencing data and approximately 84 million unique TCR sequences were included in an early release covering around 600 HLA-typed donors. All discovery cohort repertoires had been generated on a single sequencing platform. Beyond this particular receptor, the publication reports: The classifier was reported to diagnose cytomegalovirus status with high specificity and sensitivity in both the original and validation cohorts. A later analysis associated about 17,000 TCR beta sequences with specific HLA alleles at a false discovery rate of 0.05. The cohort was sequenced for TCR beta chains only, and without alpha or paired-chain data the features that could be detected were limited. A cluster of highly shared sequence variants was judged likely to be a technical artifact of the sequencing pipeline. The only immune exposure information available for the cohort was CMV serostatus. Linkage disequilibrium might explain the correlated functional status among segregating V segments, but an unknown experimental factor could not be excluded. A later analysis reported that several top co-occurrence clusters appeared linked to parvovirus B19, influenza, CMV and Epstein-Barr virus. Roughly uniform sequencing depth across donors was assumed in presence/absence analyses, although this assumption may not hold. The study gave a list of 150 to 200 TCR beta chains associated with cytomegalovirus. When HLA alleles, especially DR and DQ, strongly co-occurred, TCR associations were difficult to assign to individual alleles. In a later analysis, most CMV-associated TCR beta chains were found to appear HLA-restricted, with HLA associations seemingly driven largely by CMV exposure. The 87-base-pair reads could not distinguish some IMGT-functional V segments, including TRBV6-2 and TRBV6-3, so those segments were excluded. An earlier analysis of around 540 of the donors showed that most TCR beta V segments appeared in productive rearrangements either about 87% or about 30% of the time, which broadly matched IMGT annotations. V-gene and J-gene trimming of TCR beta chains was associated with a missense DCLRE1C variant in a later genetic analysis, and the association was replicated in an independent cohort. Compared with the 666-donor mean, donors in an Asian-associated ancestry cluster had fewer N-insertions in productive TCRs, according to a later genetic analysis. The earlier analysis of approximately 560 of the donors excluded some 15 rarely observed V segments, including chromosome 9 orphons, because counts were too low. Three of the identified cytomegalovirus-associated TCR beta chains were confirmed in vitro to be specific for cytomegalovirus antigens. A later analysis found that TCR association rates varied across HLA loci, with DRB1 alleles showing the most associated TCRs and HLA-C alleles the fewest. Because some donors lacked HLA typing at each locus, the association tests relied only on the typed subset. The authors suggested that the approach could potentially be generalized to other disease states and immunological phenotypes. A further reported finding was that TCR beta sequences accurately predicted the HLA-A and HLA-B alleles for most subjects in the first cohort. Most TCR sequences were observed very rarely across donors, whereas some public TCRs were present in many individuals. In a later analysis, HLA-associated TCR beta chains showed more clonal expansion and lower generation probabilities than non-associated chains that were equally common.

The cohort was made up of 650 to 700 healthy bone marrow donors. At the time of sampling, all cohort members were nominally healthy, though unrecorded immune exposures were likely present. The donor was CMV seropositive and belonged to the group of about 290 seropositive cohort members. Each donor provided a peripheral blood sample, and peripheral blood mononuclear cells were used for TCR beta sequencing. The Qiagen DNeasy Blood Extraction Kit was used to extract genomic DNA from the blood cell samples. Receptor amplification or capture employed the immunoSEQ multiplex PCR assay. For the multiplex PCR, a mixture combining 60 forward primers for TCR Vbeta segments and 13 reverse primers for TCR Jbeta segments was used. Amplification of the CDR3 region of rearranged TCR beta genes was performed with a multiplex PCR assay on genomic DNA. The amplified TCR beta libraries were sequenced on the Illumina HiSeq System as 87-base-pair reads. The original pipeline was this. A later analysis counted about 80 million unique TCR beta chains across the 650 to 700 repertoires, and approximately 11 million of these chains were shared by at least two donors. To remove PCR and sequencing errors, raw reads were error-corrected and collapsed into unique sequences using a nearest-neighbor algorithm that merged closely related sequences. V, D and J gene segments were assigned by aligning CDR3 sequences to IMGT reference sequences. For a sequence to be retained, at least a six-nucleotide match to both a V gene segment and a J gene segment was required. Rearrangements were classified as productive when the CDR3 lacked stop codons and remained in frame with V and J, and all other rearrangements were classified as non-productive. Following IMGT convention, CDR3 was defined as the stretch from the second conserved V-encoded cysteine up to the conserved J-encoded phenylalanine. In an earlier analysis of around 600 of the donors, sequences lacking an unambiguous match to a single V gene segment were excluded. In an earlier analysis of 587 of the donors, V segments were called functional above 56.7% productive rearrangements and were called segregating when the between-donor standard deviation exceeded 5%. A statistical classification framework was built for diagnosing cytomegalovirus status from the catalog of TCR beta chain sequences. V and J gene assignment, in a later analysis, came from comparing TCR nucleotide sequences with IMGT/GENE-DB human TR gene sequences. The TCRdist pipeline was used in a later analysis to assign CDR3 sequences and most-parsimonious VDJ recombination scenarios. In a later analysis, every TCR beta chain was defined by the combination of its CDR3 amino acid sequence and its V-gene family, and reads without a unique V-gene family were dropped. In a later analysis, fewer than 650 highly shared, low-generation-probability nucleotide sequences were removed to address suspected cross-contamination and a sequencing artifact. In a later analysis, a clonal expansion index for each public chain was calculated from normalized within-repertoire ranks of inferred template counts. Generation probabilities in a later analysis came from a VDJ recombination model fitted to out-of-frame rearrangements, and those results were checked against IGoR. In a later analysis, TCR-TCR, TCR-HLA and TCR-CMV co-occurrence was scored with hypergeometric tests, and a repertoire-size bias correction was applied to TCR pairs. To estimate false discovery rates, a later analysis permuted the HLA or CMV assignments 20 times. In a later analysis, co-occurring TCRs were grouped using DBSCAN, with TCRdist sequence similarity added in when clustering inside HLA-allele-positive subsets. Repertoires with fewer than 30,000 or more than 120,000 public chains, plus five repertoires with anomalous nucleotide sharing, were excluded from co-occurrence clustering. Sourced from immuneACCESS, this table was stored by TCRdb with only in-frame sequences that have V and J called. A share of the clones is absent; for the studies checked, an unresolved V gene accounts for under half, and the remainder has no known explanation. D and trimming come from the DNA, and the V and J calls and clone size come from that table. This sample is represented by 150,000 or so clones; 60% to 85% of them were singletons. The top ten clones comprise 2.5% to 3.5% of the sample.

The CDR3 starts with the cysteine, ends with the phenylalanine, and has 16 residues. The read is trimmed to its CDR3 DNA, 48 bases read in frame from base 1. After removal of 3 bases from V and 3 bases from J, the junction retains 6 bases not matched to a gene. CDR1 GTSNPN and CDR2 SVGIG are derived from the germline V gene (reference sequence). The chain is assembled from TRBV30 and TRBJ2-4; 12 middle bases align to TRBD2. This sequence was found in a man aged 40-49 years in good health and CMV-seropositive. Sequenced input: PBMCs. The DNA is TGTGCCTGGAGCGGACTAGCGGGACTAGGCAAAAACATTCAGTACTTC. This yields the protein CAWSGLAGLGKNIQYF.